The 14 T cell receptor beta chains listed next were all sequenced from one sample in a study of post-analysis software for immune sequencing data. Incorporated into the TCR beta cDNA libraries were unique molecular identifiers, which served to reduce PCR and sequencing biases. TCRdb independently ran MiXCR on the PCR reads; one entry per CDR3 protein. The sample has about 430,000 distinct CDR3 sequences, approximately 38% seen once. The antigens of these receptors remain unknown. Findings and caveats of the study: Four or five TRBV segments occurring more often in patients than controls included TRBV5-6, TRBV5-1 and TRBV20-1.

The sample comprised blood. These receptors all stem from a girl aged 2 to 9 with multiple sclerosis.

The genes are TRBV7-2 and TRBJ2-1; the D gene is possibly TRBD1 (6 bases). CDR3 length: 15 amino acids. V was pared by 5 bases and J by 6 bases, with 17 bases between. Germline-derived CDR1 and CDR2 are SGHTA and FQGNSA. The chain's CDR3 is CASSRQVDGSNEQFF. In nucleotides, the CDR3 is TGTGCCAGCAGCCGACAGGTAGATGGTAGCAATGAGCAGTTCTTC.

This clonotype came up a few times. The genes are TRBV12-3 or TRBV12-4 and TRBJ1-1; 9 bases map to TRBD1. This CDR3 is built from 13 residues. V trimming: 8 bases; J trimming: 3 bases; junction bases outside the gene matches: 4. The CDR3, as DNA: TGTGCCAGCCGGGACAGGGCTGACACTGAAGCTTTCTTT. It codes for CASRDRADTEAFF.

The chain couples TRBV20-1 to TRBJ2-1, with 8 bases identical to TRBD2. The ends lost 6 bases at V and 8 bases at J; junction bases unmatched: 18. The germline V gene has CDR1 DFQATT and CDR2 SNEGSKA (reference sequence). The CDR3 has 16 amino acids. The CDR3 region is CSAKARTSGSIYEQFF. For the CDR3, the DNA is TGCAGTGCAAAAGCCCGCACCAGCGGGAGTATCTATGAGCAGTTCTTC.

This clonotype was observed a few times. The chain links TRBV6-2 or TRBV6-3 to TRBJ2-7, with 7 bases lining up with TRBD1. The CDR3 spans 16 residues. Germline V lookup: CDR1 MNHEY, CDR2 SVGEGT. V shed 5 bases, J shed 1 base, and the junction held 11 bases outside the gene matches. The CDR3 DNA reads TGTGCCAGCAGTCCCCTAGGACAGGAGACTTCCTACGAGCAGTACTTC. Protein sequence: CASSPLGQETSYEQYF.

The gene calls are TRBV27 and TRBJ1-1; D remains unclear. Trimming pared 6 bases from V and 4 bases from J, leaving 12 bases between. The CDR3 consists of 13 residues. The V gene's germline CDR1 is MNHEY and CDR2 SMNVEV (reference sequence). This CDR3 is CASRDPTSTEAFF. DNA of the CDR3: TGTGCCAGCAGAGACCCGACGAGCACTGAAGCTTTCTTT.

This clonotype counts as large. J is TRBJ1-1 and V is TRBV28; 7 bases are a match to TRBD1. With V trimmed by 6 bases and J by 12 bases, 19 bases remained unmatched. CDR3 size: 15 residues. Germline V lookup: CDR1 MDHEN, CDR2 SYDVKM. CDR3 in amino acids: CASSPNPSPQGGSFF. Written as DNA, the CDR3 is TGTGCCAGCAGCCCCAACCCGTCCCCCCAGGGGGGCTCTTTCTTT. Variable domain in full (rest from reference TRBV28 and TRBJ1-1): DVKVTQSSRYLVKRTGEKVFLECVQDMDHENMFWYRQDPGLGLRLIYFSYDVKMKEKGDIPEGYSVSREKKERFSLILESASTNQTSMYLCASSPNPSPQGGSFFGQGTRLTVV.

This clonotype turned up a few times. This CDR3 is CASSLVGARNIQYF. The CDR3 region has the DNA TGTGCCAGCAGTTTAGTAGGGGCGCGAAACATTCAGTACTTC. V gene TRBV12-3 or TRBV12-4 combines with J gene TRBJ2-4, with D tentatively TRBD1 (5 bases). This CDR3 contains 14 residues. V lost 1 base, J lost 6 bases, and 10 bases lay in between.

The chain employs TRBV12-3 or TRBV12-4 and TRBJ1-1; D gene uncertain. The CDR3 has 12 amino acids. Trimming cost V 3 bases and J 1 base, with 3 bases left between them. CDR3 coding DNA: TGTGCCAGCAGTTTTCCGAACACTGAAGCTTTCTTT. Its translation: CASSFPNTEAFF.

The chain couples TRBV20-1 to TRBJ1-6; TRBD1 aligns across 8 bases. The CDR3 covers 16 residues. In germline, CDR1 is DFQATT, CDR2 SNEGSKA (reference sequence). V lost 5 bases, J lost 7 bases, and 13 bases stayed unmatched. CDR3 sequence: CSALGGETGANSPLHF. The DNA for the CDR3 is TGCAGTGCTCTCGGCGGAGAGACAGGGGCCAATTCACCCCTCCACTTT.

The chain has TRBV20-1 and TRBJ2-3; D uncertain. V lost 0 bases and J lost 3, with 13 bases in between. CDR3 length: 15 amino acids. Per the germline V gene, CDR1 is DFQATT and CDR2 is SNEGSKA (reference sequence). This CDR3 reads CSARDHVEGTDTQYF. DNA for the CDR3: TGCAGTGCTAGAGATCATGTGGAAGGGACAGATACGCAGTATTTT.

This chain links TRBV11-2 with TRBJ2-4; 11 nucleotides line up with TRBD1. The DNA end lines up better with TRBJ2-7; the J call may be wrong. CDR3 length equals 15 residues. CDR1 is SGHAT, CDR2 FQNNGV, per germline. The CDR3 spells CASSLVRTGGSEQYF. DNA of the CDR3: TGTGCCAGCAGCTTAGTCCGGACAGGGGGCTCCGAGCAGTACTTC.

CDR3 region: CASSLPGGPQETQYF. In DNA form, the CDR3 reads TGTGCCAGCAGCTTGCCGGGGGGGCCCCAAGAGACCCAGTACTTC. The rearrangement joins TRBV7-8 to TRBJ2-5; 8 nucleotides align to TRBD2. The length of the CDR3 is 15 residues. Germline V gives CDR1 SGHVS, CDR2 FQNEAQ. With 3 bases clipped from V and 1 base from J, the junction kept 4 bases outside the gene matches.

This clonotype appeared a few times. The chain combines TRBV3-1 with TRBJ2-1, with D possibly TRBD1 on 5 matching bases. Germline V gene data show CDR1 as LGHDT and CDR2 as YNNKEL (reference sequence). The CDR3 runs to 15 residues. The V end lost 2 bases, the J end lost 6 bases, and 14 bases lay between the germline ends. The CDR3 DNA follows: TGTGCCAGCAGCCAATGGGTTGTTAGGGGCAATGAGCAGTTCTTC. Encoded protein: CASSQWVVRGNEQFF.

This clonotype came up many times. CDR3 sequence reads: CASQEGGTNQPQHF. The CDR3 region has the DNA TGTGCCAGCCAAGAGGGGGGTACGAATCAGCCCCAGCATTTT. The V gene is TRBV6-1, the J gene TRBJ1-5, with a tentative D call TRBD1 (6 bases). V lost 8 bases and J 4 bases, leaving 15 bases between the germline ends. Germline CDR1 reads MNHNS; CDR2 reads SASEGT. The CDR3 runs 14 residues.